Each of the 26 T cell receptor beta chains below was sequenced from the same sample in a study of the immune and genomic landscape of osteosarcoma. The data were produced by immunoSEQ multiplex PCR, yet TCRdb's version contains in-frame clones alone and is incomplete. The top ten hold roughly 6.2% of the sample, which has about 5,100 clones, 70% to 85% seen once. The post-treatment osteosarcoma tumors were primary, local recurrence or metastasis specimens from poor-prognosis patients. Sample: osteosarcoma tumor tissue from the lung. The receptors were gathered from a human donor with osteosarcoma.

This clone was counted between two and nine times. The CDR3 sequence: CSTGQGSYNEQFF. The CDR3 nucleotides read TGCAGCACGGGACAGGGCTCCTACAATGAGCAGTTCTTC. This chain joins TRBV29-1 and TRBJ2-1; 9 bases are shared with TRBD1. Germline V gene sequence: CDR1 SQVTM, CDR2 ANQGSEA. V trimming: 8 bases; J trimming: 0 bases; junction bases outside the gene matches: 2. This CDR3 is 13 amino acids long.

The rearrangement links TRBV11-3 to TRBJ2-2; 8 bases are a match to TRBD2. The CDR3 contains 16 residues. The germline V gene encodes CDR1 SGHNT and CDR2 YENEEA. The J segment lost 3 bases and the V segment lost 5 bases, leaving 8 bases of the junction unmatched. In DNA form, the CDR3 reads TGTGCCAGCAGCAGAGCCAGCGGGAGTGACACCGGGGAGCTGTTTTTT. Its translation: CASSRASGSDTGELFF. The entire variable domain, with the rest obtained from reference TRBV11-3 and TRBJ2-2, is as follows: EAGVVQSPRYKIIEKKQPVAFWCNPISGHNTLYWYLQNLGQGPELLIRYENEEAVDDSQLPKDRFSAERLKGVDSTLKIQPAELGDSAVYLCASSRASGSDTGELFFGEGSRLTVL.

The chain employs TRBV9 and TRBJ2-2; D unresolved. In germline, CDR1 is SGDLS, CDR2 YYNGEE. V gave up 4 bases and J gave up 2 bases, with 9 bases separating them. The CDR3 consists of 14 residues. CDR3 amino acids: CASSIRINTGELFF. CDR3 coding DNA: TGTGCCAGCAGCATCAGGATTAACACCGGGGAGCTGTTTTTT. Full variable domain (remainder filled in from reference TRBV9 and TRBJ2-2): DSGVTQTPKHLITATGQRVTLRCSPRSGDLSVYWYQQSLDQGLQFLIQYYNGEERAKGNILERFSAQQFPDLHSELNLSSLELGDSALYFCASSIRINTGELFFGEGSRLTVL.

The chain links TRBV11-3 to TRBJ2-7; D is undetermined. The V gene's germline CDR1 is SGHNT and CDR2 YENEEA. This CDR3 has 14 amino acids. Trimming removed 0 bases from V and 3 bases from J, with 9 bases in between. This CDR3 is CASSLEGLDYEQYF. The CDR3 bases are TGTGCCAGCAGCTTAGAAGGGCTTGACTACGAGCAGTACTTC.

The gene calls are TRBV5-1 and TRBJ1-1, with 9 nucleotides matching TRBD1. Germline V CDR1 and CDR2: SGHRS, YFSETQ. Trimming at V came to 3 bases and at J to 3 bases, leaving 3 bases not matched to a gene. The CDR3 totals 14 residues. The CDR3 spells CASSSGQGYTEAFF. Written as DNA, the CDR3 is TGCGCCAGCAGCTCAGGACAGGGGTACACTGAAGCTTTCTTT.

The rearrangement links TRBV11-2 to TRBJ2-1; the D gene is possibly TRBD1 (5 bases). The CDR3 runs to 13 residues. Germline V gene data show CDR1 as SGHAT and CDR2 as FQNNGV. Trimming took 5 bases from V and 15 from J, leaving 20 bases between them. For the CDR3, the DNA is TGTGCCAGCAGCAGTCAGGGTGCTTTTTTACGGTTCTTC. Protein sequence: CASSSQGAFLRFF.

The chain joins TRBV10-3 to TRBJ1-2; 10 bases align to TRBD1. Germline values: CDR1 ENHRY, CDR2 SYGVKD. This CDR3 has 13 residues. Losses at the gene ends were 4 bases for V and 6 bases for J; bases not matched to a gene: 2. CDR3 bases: TGTGCCATCAGTGGGGGGACAGGGGATGGCTACACCTTC. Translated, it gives CAISGGTGDGYTF.

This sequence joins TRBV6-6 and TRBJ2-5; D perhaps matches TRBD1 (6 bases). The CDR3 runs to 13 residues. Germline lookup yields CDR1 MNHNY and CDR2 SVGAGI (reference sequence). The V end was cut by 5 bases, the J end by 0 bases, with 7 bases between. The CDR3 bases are TGTGCCAGCAGTACAGGGTACCAAGAGACCCAGTACTTC. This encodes CASSTGYQETQYF.

CDR3 sequence (DNA): TGTGCCAGCAGTGCGATACCCGGGAACTCTGGAAACACCATATATTTT. Translation gives CASSAIPGNSGNTIYF. The rearrangement links TRBV25-1 to TRBJ1-3; D remains unclear. Germline CDR1 and CDR2: MGHDK and SYGVNS. Trimming pared 4 bases from V and 0 bases from J, leaving 13 bases between. This CDR3 region has 16 residues.

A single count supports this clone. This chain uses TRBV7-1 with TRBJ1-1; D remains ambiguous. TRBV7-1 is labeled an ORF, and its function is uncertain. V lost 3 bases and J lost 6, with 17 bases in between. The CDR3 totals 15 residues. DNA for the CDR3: TGTGCCAGCAGCTCCACGGACGGGCGAGTGCCTGAAGCTTTCTTT. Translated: CASSSTDGRVPEAFF.

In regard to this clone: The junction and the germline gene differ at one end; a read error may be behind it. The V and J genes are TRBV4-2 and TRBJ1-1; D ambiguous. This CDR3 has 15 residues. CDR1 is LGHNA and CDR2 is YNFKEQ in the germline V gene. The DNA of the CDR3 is TGTGTCAGCAGCCAAGTTATCGGAGAGAACACTGAAGCTTTCTTT. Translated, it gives CVSSQVIGENTEAFF.

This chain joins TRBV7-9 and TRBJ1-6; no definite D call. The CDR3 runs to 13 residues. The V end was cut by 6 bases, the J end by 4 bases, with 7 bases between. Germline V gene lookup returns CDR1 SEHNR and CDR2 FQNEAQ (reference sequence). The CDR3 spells CASSLEYNSPLHF. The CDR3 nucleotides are TGTGCCAGCAGTCTTGAGTATAATTCACCCCTCCACTTT.

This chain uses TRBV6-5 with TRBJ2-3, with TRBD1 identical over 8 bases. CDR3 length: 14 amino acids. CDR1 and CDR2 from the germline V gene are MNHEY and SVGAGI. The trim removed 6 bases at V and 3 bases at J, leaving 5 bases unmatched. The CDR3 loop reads CASRWTGRTDTQYF. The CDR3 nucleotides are TGTGCCAGCAGATGGACAGGGCGGACAGATACGCAGTATTTT.

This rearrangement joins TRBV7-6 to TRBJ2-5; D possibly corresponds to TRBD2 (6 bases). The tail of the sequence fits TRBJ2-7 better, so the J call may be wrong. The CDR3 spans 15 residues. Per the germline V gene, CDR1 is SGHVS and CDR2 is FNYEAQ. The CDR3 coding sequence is TGTGCCAGCAGCTTAGCGGCGGGACGGGGCTACGAGCAGTACTTC. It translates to CASSLAAGRGYEQYF.

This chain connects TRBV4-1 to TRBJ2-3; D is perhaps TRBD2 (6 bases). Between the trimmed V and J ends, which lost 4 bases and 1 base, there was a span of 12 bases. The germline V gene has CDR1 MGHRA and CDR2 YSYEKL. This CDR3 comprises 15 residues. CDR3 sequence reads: CASSLSGPRTDTQYF. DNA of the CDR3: TGCGCCAGCAGCCTGAGCGGGCCCCGCACAGATACGCAGTATTTT.

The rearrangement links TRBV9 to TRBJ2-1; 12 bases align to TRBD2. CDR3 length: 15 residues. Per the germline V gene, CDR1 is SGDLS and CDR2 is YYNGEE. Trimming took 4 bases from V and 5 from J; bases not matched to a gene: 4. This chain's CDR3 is CASSIGLAGNNEQFF. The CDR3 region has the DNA TGTGCCAGCAGCATAGGACTAGCGGGGAACAATGAGCAGTTCTTC.

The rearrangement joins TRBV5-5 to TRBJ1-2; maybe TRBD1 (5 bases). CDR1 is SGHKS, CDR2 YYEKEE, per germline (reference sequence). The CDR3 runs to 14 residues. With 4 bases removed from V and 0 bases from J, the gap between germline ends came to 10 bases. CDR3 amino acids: CASSETETNYGYTF. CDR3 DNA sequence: TGTGCCAGCAGCGAGACAGAAACTAACTATGGCTACACCTTC.

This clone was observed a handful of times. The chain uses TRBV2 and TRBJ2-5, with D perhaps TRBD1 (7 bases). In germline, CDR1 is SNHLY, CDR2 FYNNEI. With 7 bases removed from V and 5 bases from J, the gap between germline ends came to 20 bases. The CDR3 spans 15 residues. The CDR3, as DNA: TGTGCCAGCATCTTGCCCCCGACAGGGAGGGAGACCCAGTACTTC. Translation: CASILPPTGRETQYF.

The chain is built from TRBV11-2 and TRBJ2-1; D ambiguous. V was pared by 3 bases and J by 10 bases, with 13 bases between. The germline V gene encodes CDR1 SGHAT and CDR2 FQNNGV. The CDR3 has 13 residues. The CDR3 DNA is TGTGCCAGCAGCTTTAGTAGTGTGTTCGAGCAGTTCTTC. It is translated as CASSFSSVFEQFF.

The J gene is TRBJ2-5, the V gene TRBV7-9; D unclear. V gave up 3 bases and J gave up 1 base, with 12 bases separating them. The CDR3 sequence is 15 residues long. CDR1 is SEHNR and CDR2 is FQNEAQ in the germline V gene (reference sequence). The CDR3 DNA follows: TGTGCCAGCAGCTTTGGCCTTCCGCGCCAAGAGACCCAGTACTTC. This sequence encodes CASSFGLPRQETQYF.

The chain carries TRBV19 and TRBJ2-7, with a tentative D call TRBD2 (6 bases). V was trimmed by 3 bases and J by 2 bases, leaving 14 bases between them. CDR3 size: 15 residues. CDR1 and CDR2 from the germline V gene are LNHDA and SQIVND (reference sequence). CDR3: CASSIVLASTYEQYF. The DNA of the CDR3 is TGTGCCAGTAGTATTGTGCTAGCGTCCACCTACGAGCAGTACTTC.

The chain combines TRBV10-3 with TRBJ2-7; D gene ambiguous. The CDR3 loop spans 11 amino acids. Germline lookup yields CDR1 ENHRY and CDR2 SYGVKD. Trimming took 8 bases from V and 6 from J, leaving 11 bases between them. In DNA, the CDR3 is TGTGCCATCTCCCGTACAACCGAGCAGTACTTC. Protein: CAISRTTEQYF.

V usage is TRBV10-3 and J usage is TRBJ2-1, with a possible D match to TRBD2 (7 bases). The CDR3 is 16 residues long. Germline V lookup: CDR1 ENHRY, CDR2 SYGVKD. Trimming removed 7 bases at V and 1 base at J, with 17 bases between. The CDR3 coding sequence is TGTGCCATCACTGTAGGGGGTAGCGGGTCCTACAATGAGCAGTTCTTC. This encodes CAITVGGSGSYNEQFF.

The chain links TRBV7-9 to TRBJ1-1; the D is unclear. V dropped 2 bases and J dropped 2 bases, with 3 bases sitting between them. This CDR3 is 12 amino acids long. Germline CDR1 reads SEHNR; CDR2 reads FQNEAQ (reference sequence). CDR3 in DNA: TGTGCCAGCAGCTTATCAAACACTGAAGCTTTCTTT. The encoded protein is CASSLSNTEAFF.

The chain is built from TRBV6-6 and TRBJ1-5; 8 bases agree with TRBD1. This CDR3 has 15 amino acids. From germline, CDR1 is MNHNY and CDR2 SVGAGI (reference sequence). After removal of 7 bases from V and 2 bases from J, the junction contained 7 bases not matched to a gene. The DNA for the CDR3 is TGTGCCAGCAAATCAGGGGGCGACGGCAATCAGCCCCAGCATTTT. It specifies CASKSGGDGNQPQHF.

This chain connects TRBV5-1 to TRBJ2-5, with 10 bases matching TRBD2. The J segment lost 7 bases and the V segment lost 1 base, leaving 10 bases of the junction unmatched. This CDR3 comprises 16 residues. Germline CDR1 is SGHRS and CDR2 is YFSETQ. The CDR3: CASSLSASGSGGTQYF. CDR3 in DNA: TGCGCCAGCAGCTTGTCGGCTAGCGGGAGTGGGGGGACCCAGTACTTC.